This TCR beta chain was profiled in a study of technical replicates of blood from a handful of donors. Per the germline V gene, CDR1 is ENHRY and CDR2 is SYGVKD. This CDR3 has 18 residues. J lost 5 bases, V lost 0 bases, and 5 bases had no gene match. Repertoires were generated with immunoSEQ multiplex PCR, while TCRdb's copy carries only in-frame clones and drops some. The sample holds about 88,000 clones; approximately 90% are singletons and the top ten take under 0.3%. The chain recombines TRBV10-3 with TRBJ2-3; 16 bases map to TRBD2. The clonotype originates from a human donor in good health. Sequenced material: T cells isolated from PBMCs. The CDR3 nucleotides are TGTGCCATCAGTGAGTCGGGGGGACTAGCGGGAGGGAAAGATACGCAGTATTTT. As protein: CAISESGGLAGGKDTQYF.